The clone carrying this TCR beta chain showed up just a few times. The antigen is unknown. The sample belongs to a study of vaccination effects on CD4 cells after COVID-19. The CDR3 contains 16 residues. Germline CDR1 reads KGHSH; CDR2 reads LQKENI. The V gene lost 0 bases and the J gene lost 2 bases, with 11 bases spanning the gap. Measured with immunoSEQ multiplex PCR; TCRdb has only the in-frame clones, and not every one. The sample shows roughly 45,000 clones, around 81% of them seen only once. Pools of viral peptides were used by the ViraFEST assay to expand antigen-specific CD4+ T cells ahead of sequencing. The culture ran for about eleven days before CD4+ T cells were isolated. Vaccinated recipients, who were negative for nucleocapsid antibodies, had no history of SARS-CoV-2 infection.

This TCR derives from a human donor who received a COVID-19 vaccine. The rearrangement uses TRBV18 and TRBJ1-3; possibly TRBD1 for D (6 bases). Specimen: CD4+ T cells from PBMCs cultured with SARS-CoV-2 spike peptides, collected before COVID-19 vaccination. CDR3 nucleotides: TGTGCCAGCTCACCACCGAACAGGGACGCTGGAAACACCATATATTTT. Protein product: CASSPPNRDAGNTIYF.